This TCR beta chain comes out of a study of T-cell memory formation after mild COVID-19. This CDR3 spans 13 amino acids. The V end lost 8 bases, the J end lost 1 base, and 12 bases lay between the germline ends. This clonotype was counted ten times or more. TCRdb itself ran the 5' RACE reads through MiXCR, one entry per CDR3 protein. Counted here are around 470,000 distinct CDR3 sequences, 15% to 20% occurring once; the ten biggest clones make up 7.5% to 9.5%. The specimen sequenced was PBMCs or a T cell subset sorted from them (not recorded which). V gene TRBV12-3 or TRBV12-4 combines with J gene TRBJ2-7; D possibly matches TRBD1 or TRBD2 (5 bases each). The TCR originated in an adult woman who had mild COVID-19 (a few samples of this study predate the infection). Cell type and time point are not known. The CDR3 sequence: CASRGGGSYEQYF. DNA for the CDR3: TGTGCCAGCCGGGGCGGTGGGTCCTACGAGCAGTACTTC.